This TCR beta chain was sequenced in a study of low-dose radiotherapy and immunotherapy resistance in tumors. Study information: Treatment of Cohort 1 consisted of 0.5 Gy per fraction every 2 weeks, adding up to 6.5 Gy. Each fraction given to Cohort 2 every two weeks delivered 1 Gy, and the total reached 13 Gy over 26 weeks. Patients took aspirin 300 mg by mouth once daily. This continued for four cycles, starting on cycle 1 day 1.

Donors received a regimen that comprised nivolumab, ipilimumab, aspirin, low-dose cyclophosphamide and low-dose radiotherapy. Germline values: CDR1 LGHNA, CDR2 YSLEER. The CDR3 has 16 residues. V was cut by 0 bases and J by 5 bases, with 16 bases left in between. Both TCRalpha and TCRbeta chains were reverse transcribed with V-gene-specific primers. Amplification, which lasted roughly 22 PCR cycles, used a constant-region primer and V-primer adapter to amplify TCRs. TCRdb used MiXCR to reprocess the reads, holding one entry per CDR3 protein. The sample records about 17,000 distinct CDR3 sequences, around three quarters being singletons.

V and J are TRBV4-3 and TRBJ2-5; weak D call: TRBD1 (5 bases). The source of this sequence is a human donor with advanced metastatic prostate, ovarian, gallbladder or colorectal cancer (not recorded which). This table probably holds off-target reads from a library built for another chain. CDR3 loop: CASSQDSLGVGETQYF. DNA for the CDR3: TGCGCCAGCAGCCAAGATTCTTTAGGGGTCGGGGAGACCCAGTACTTC.